Listed below are T cell receptor beta chains from one sample, sequenced in a study of cytomegalovirus exposure and HLA in healthy donors. Sequencing used immunoSEQ multiplex PCR; TCRdb keeps in-frame clones, though not all of them. The repertoire holds some 87,000 clones, with roughly 70% as singletons. Material for sequencing was PBMCs. These TCRs come from a woman between 50 and 59 years old in good health and CMV-seropositive. The CDR3 runs from the conserved cysteine through the conserved F or W. Fields, in order: J gene, clone size, D gene, V gene, CDR3 protein, CDR3 DNA. D genes are given only for firm matches. Size is omitted from some rows. Given values are once, few, many or a class for expanded clones.

J: TRBJ2-1; size: few; D: TRBD2; V: TRBV19; CDR3: CASSTIAGSVNEQFF; DNA: TGTGCCAGTAGTACCATAGCGGGGTCGGTCAATGAGCAGTTCTTC
J: TRBJ1-5; size: .; D: TRBD1; V: TRBV6-5; CDR3: CAGLYRDRGNQPQHF; DNA: TGTGCCGGACTATATAGGGACAGGGGTAATCAGCCCCAGCATTTT
J: TRBJ2-7; size: once; D: TRBD2; V: TRBV19; CDR3: CASSIVSSGRTYEQYF; DNA: TGTGCCAGTAGTATAGTTTCGAGCGGGAGGACCTACGAGCAGTACTTC
J: TRBJ2-1; size: .; D: TRBD2; V: TRBV4-1; CDR3: CASSPTSGRDEQFF; DNA: TGCGCCAGCAGCCCGACTAGCGGGAGGGATGAGCAGTTCTTC
J: TRBJ2-3; size: once; D: .; V: TRBV2; CDR3: CAKSPPLVEGTDTQYF; DNA: TGTGCCAAGTCCCCCCCACTAGTGGAGGGCACAGATACGCAGTATTTT
J: TRBJ2-1; size: .; D: TRBD1; V: TRBV13; CDR3: CASSFRTGPQEQFF; DNA: TGTGCCAGCAGTTTCAGGACAGGCCCTCAGGAGCAGTTCTTC
J: TRBJ2-2; size: .; D: TRBD2; V: TRBV28; CDR3: CATQGGTGELFF; DNA: TGTGCCACCCAGGGAGGGACCGGGGAGCTGTTTTTT
J: TRBJ2-5; size: once; D: .; V: TRBV5-1; CDR3: CASSWAPPTSRQETQYF; DNA: TGCGCCAGCAGCTGGGCACCTCCTACTAGCCGCCAAGAGACCCAGTACTTC
J: TRBJ2-2; size: .; D: .; V: TRBV18; CDR3: CASSPTSGELFF; DNA: TGTGCCAGCTCACCGACATCCGGGGAGCTGTTTTTT
J: TRBJ2-7; size: .; D: .; V: TRBV5-1; CDR3: CASSGGTGVYEQYF; DNA: TGCGCCAGCAGCGGCGGGACCGGAGTCTACGAGCAGTACTTC
J: TRBJ2-7; size: once; D: .; V: TRBV5-1; CDR3: CASSFGSGSSYEQYF; DNA: TGCGCCAGCAGCTTCGGTAGCGGCAGCTCCTACGAGCAGTACTTC
J: TRBJ2-7; size: few; D: TRBD1; V: TRBV28; CDR3: CAHQGQGAESEQYF; DNA: TGTGCCCACCAGGGACAGGGGGCCGAAAGCGAGCAGTACTTC
J: TRBJ1-5; size: .; D: TRBD1; V: TRBV28; CDR3: CASSLRTGDSNQPQHF; DNA: TGTGCCAGCAGTTTAAGGACAGGGGATAGCAATCAGCCCCAGCATTTT
J: TRBJ2-7; size: once; D: .; V: TRBV5-4; CDR3: CASSRSGLTSYEQYF; DNA: TGTGCCAGCAGCCGGTCAGGACTTACTTCCTACGAGCAGTACTTC
J: TRBJ2-2; size: .; D: TRBD2; V: TRBV9; CDR3: CASSVAEREGLKTGELFF; DNA: TGTGCCAGCAGCGTAGCCGAGCGGGAGGGCCTAAAGACCGGGGAGCTGTTTTTT
J: TRBJ1-1; size: .; D: .; V: TRBV5-1; CDR3: CASSLAGDKTEAFF; DNA: TGCGCCAGCAGCTTGGCCGGGGACAAAACTGAAGCTTTCTTT
J: TRBJ1-5; size: .; D: .; V: TRBV7-8; CDR3: CASSPLRFSNQPQHF; DNA: TGTGCCAGCAGCCCGTTAAGATTTAGCAACCAGCCCCAGCATTTT
J: TRBJ1-2; size: .; D: .; V: TRBV18; CDR3: CASSPITEGAFDLGSGGYTF; DNA: TGTGCCAGCTCACCGATAACGGAAGGGGCTTTTGATCTGGGTAGTGGTGGCTACACCTTC
J: TRBJ1-3; size: .; D: TRBD1; V: TRBV28; CDR3: CASSQGTGSGNTIYF; DNA: TGTGCCAGCAGCCAAGGGACAGGGAGTGGAAACACCATATATTTT
J: TRBJ2-2; size: .; D: TRBD2; V: TRBV6-4; CDR3: CASSDSAGGVGELFF; DNA: TGTGCCAGCAGTGACTCGGCGGGAGGAGTCGGGGAGCTGTTTTTT
J: TRBJ2-5; size: .; D: .; V: TRBV2; CDR3: CAKRNSGQETQYF; DNA: TGTGCCAAGCGGAATAGCGGCCAAGAGACCCAGTACTTC
J: TRBJ2-2; size: few; D: TRBD2; V: TRBV10-1; CDR3: CASSTTSAGTGELFF; DNA: TGCGCCAGCAGCACGACTAGCGCCGGGACCGGGGAGCTGTTTTTT
J: TRBJ2-3; size: .; D: .; V: TRBV28; CDR3: CASSDRQTPTDTQYF; DNA: TGTGCCAGCAGCGACCGACAAACCCCCACAGATACGCAGTATTTT
J: TRBJ1-2; size: .; D: TRBD1; V: TRBV6-1; CDR3: CASSPRDSSYGYTF; DNA: TGTGCCAGCAGCCCCCGGGACAGCAGCTATGGCTACACCTTC
J: TRBJ2-1; size: .; D: TRBD2; V: TRBV5-4; CDR3: CASSLRLAGLSYNEQFF; DNA: TGTGCCAGCAGCCTAAGACTAGCGGGGCTCTCCTACAATGAGCAGTTCTTC
J: TRBJ1-1; size: .; D: .; V: TRBV18; CDR3: CASSLHADTEAFF; DNA: TGTGCCAGCTCACTTCACGCAGACACTGAAGCTTTCTTT
J: TRBJ2-1; size: few; D: TRBD2; V: TRBV18; CDR3: CASSPSLAGGYNEQFF; DNA: TGTGCCAGCTCACCATCCCTAGCGGGAGGCTACAATGAGCAGTTCTTC
J: TRBJ1-5; size: .; D: .; V: TRBV19; CDR3: CASSVRRLGGNQPQHF; DNA: TGTGCCAGTAGTGTGCGTCGTTTGGGAGGCAATCAGCCCCAGCATTTT
J: TRBJ1-5; size: few; D: .; V: TRBV10-1; CDR3: CASKRLGLQPQHF; DNA: TGCGCCAGCAAACGGCTCGGGTTGCAGCCCCAGCATTTT
J: TRBJ1-5; size: .; D: .; V: TRBV6-1; CDR3: CASSESGGGQPQHF; DNA: TGTGCCAGCAGTGAATCGGGGGGAGGGCAGCCCCAGCATTTT
J: TRBJ2-1; size: .; D: TRBD2; V: TRBV7-6; CDR3: CASSFSGLAVSSYNEQFF; DNA: TGTGCCAGCAGCTTTTCGGGACTAGCGGTTAGCTCCTACAATGAGCAGTTCTTC
J: TRBJ2-3; size: .; D: .; V: TRBV5-1; CDR3: CASSTVEGGTDTQYF; DNA: TGCGCCAGCAGTACGGTGGAAGGGGGCACAGATACGCAGTATTTT
J: TRBJ2-1; size: .; D: TRBD2; V: TRBV19; CDR3: CASSDYASGRYNEQFF; DNA: TGTGCCAGTAGTGACTACGCTAGCGGGAGGTACAATGAGCAGTTCTTC
J: TRBJ1-1; size: .; D: .; V: TRBV5-4; CDR3: CATLMVDRNTEAFF; DNA: TGTGCCACCCTAATGGTTGACAGGAACACTGAAGCTTTCTTT
J: TRBJ1-4; size: .; D: .; V: TRBV18; CDR3: CASSPATVGGEKLFF; DNA: TGTGCCAGCTCACCAGCGACCGTGGGAGGCGAAAAACTGTTTTTT
J: TRBJ2-7; size: few; D: .; V: TRBV2; CDR3: CSKQNAAYEQYF; DNA: TGTTCCAAGCAGAACGCGGCCTACGAGCAGTACTTC
J: TRBJ1-3; size: few; D: TRBD1; V: TRBV25-1; CDR3: CASGTTGNPGNTIYF; DNA: TGTGCCAGCGGGACGACAGGGAACCCAGGAAACACCATATATTTT
J: TRBJ2-3; size: .; D: .; V: TRBV13; CDR3: CASSTKGGTDTQYF; DNA: TGTGCCAGCAGCACTAAGGGGGGGACAGATACGCAGTATTTT
J: TRBJ1-2; size: .; D: .; V: TRBV30; CDR3: CAWTPGILQNYGYTF; DNA: TGTGCCTGGACGCCAGGGATCTTACAAAACTATGGCTACACCTTC
J: TRBJ2-5; size: few; D: .; V: TRBV13; CDR3: CASSLGRSSDVIQETQYF; DNA: TGTGCCAGCAGCTTAGGCCGGTCTAGCGATGTAATCCAAGAGACCCAGTACTTC
J: TRBJ2-6; size: .; D: .; V: TRBV27; CDR3: CASSARQGLPSGANVLTF; DNA: TGTGCCAGCAGTGCAAGACAGGGACTCCCCTCTGGGGCCAACGTCCTGACTTTC
J: TRBJ2-2; size: few; D: .; V: TRBV27; CDR3: CASSLGGANTGELFF; DNA: TGTGCCAGCAGTTTAGGCGGGGCGAACACCGGGGAGCTGTTTTTT
J: TRBJ1-1; size: few; D: .; V: TRBV28; CDR3: CASSSAGAVAFF; DNA: TGTGCCAGCAGCTCAGCAGGGGCGGTTGCTTTCTTT
J: TRBJ2-7; size: .; D: .; V: TRBV9; CDR3: CASAQTGSYEQYF; DNA: TGTGCCAGCGCGCAGACAGGTTCCTACGAGCAGTACTTC
J: TRBJ1-2; size: .; D: .; V: TRBV10-3; CDR3: CAITKGEESGYTF; DNA: TGTGCCATCACGAAAGGGGAAGAAAGTGGCTACACCTTC
J: TRBJ2-7; size: .; D: .; V: TRBV7-2; CDR3: CASRMDGRTAFSYEQYF; DNA: TGTGCCAGCAGGATGGACGGAAGGACAGCCTTTTCCTACGAGCAGTACTTC
J: TRBJ2-2; size: .; D: TRBD2; V: TRBV4-3; CDR3: CASSQGDPGLAGGPIGELFF; DNA: TGCGCCAGCAGCCAGGGGGACCCGGGACTAGCGGGAGGGCCAATCGGGGAGCTGTTTTTT
J: TRBJ1-1; size: few; D: .; V: TRBV29-1; CDR3: CSVEGATYEAFF; DNA: TGCAGCGTTGAAGGAGCTACCTATGAAGCTTTCTTT
J: TRBJ2-7; size: .; D: TRBD1; V: TRBV2; CDR3: CASTWGQYEQYF; DNA: TGTGCCAGCACCTGGGGACAGTACGAGCAGTACTTC
J: TRBJ1-3; size: .; D: TRBD1; V: TRBV6-6; CDR3: CASSSGQGSDVNTIYF; DNA: TGTGCCAGCAGTTCCGGACAGGGTTCGGATGTAAACACCATATATTTT
J: TRBJ1-4; size: .; D: .; V: TRBV19; CDR3: CASSINPGEKLFF; DNA: TGTGCCAGTAGTATAAATCCAGGGGAAAAACTGTTTTTT
J: TRBJ1-2; size: .; D: .; V: TRBV28; CDR3: CASSLGTRLGYTF; DNA: TGTGCCAGCAGTTTAGGTACGAGACTTGGCTACACCTTC
J: TRBJ2-1; size: .; D: .; V: TRBV28; CDR3: CASKSGSYNEQFF; DNA: TGTGCCAGCAAAAGCGGCTCCTACAATGAGCAGTTCTTC
J: TRBJ2-1; size: .; D: TRBD2; V: TRBV10-3; CDR3: CAISTPSSGRSNEQFF; DNA: TGTGCCATCAGTACCCCCTCTAGCGGGAGAAGCAATGAGCAGTTCTTC
J: TRBJ1-3; size: .; D: .; V: TRBV18; CDR3: CASSRLTWTAEGISSGNTIYF; DNA: TGTGCCAGCTCAAGACTAACCTGGACAGCCGAGGGGATAAGCTCTGGAAACACCATATATTTT
J: TRBJ2-2; size: few; D: .; V: TRBV10-3; CDR3: CAISKDRINTGELFF; DNA: TGTGCCATCAGCAAAGACAGAATTAACACCGGGGAGCTGTTTTTT
J: TRBJ2-7; size: few; D: TRBD2; V: TRBV4-1; CDR3: CASSHGGALAGADDEQYF; DNA: TGCGCCAGCAGCCACGGAGGGGCACTAGCGGGAGCCGACGACGAGCAGTACTTC
J: TRBJ2-1; size: once; D: .; V: TRBV7-9; CDR3: CASSSNVGLLLFF; DNA: TGTGCCAGCAGTTCCAACGTCGGACTACTGCTGTTCTTC
J: TRBJ2-7; size: .; D: TRBD1; V: TRBV27; CDR3: CASSFGQGAGEQYF; DNA: TGTGCCAGCAGTTTTGGACAGGGGGCGGGCGAGCAGTACTTC
J: TRBJ2-2; size: few; D: .; V: TRBV5-1; CDR3: CASSKNTGELFF; DNA: TGCGCCAGCAGTAAGAACACCGGGGAGCTGTTTTTT